This T cell receptor beta chain came from a study of patients and donors after allogeneic stem cell transplantation. Germline-derived CDR1 and CDR2 are MNHEY and SVGAGI. This CDR3 has 15 amino acids. J lost 7 bases, V lost 0 bases, and 5 bases had no gene match. Via MiXCR, TCRdb re-called the RT-PCR reads, giving one row per CDR3 protein. Here the sample spans roughly 960,000 distinct CDR3 sequences, 15% to 20% being singletons. The receptor comes from a human donor who was either an allogeneic HSCT recipient or a stem cell or donor lymphocyte infusion donor (not recorded which). It is not recorded whose cells these are; they may come from a transplant donor. The sequenced sample was blood, either unsorted or a sorted T cell fraction (not recorded which). J is TRBJ2-2 and V is TRBV6-5; 7 bases are shared with TRBD2. The CDR3 nucleotides are TGTGCCAGCAGTTACTCCCCCGGGGAGGGCGGGGAGCTGTTTTTT. Translating it yields CASSYSPGEGGELFF.